There are a few counts of the clone carrying this T cell receptor beta chain. The CDR3 is 14 amino acids. Trimming stripped 4 bases from V and 7 bases from J, with 16 bases between. CDR1 is LNHNV, CDR2 YYDKDF, per germline (reference sequence). The data stem from a study of response to subunit inactivated influenza vaccine. MiXCR, applied by TCRdb to the RT-PCR reads, yields one record per CDR3 protein. Of about 540,000 distinct CDR3 sequences listed, 20% to 25% are singletons. In addition, the sample was reused for a study of T cells expressing NK-cell markers. That report notes: The authors generated TCR beta cDNA through 5'RACE template switching with UMIs. The authors applied an anti-gamma-delta TCR antibody in several experiments, and it restricted sorting to alpha-beta TCR T cells. Dominance of the CD3+CD56-NKG2C+ fraction by these clonotypes also held in several donors.

The chain links TRBV15 to TRBJ2-5; a possible D gene is TRBD2 (8 bases). This TCR came from a man aged 50-59 years who received an inactivated influenza vaccine. Sequenced here: CD4+ T cells sorted from PBMCs, sampled 11 to 12 days after vaccination. This CDR3 reads CATSKGGREGTQYF. The DNA of the CDR3 is TGTGCCACCAGCAAAGGGGGCCGGGAGGGGACCCAGTACTTC.